This TCR beta chain was identified during a study of CD8+ T cells in alopecia areata. Points from the study as a whole: Many expanded lesional clones stayed in scalp and blood while on tofacitinib.

This clone was observed once. Its antigen remains unidentified. Treatment defined: oral pan-JAK inhibitor, 5-10 mg twice daily. RNA, once extracted, was reverse transcribed into cDNA for use as the sequencing template. TCRdb's copy holds only in-frame clones and misses some; the assay was immunoSEQ multiplex PCR. The repertoire has under 300,000 clones, around 64% of them found once; the top ten carry around 0.84%. The CDR3 has 12 residues. V lost 7 bases, J lost 5 bases, and 14 bases lay in between. Germline CDR1 and CDR2: SQVTM and ANQGSEA. The chain couples TRBV29-1 to TRBJ1-2, with D uncertain. The sample here was CD4+ T cells sorted from blood, taken at approximately week 52, from a patient treated with tofacitinib. The sequence came from a human donor with alopecia areata. In DNA form, the CDR3 reads TGCAGCGCTAACCCCGGGTCTTATGGCTACACCTTC. It encodes CSANPGSYGYTF.